These 25 T cell receptor beta chains were all obtained from the same sample, sequenced in a study of blood T cell repertoires in COVID-19. Repertoires were generated with immunoSEQ multiplex PCR, while TCRdb's copy carries only in-frame clones and drops some. The data hold under 200,000 clones, with roughly 85% observed a single time. What was sequenced was PBMCs or T cells enriched from blood (not recorded which). These TCRs come from a woman in her sixties or seventies in a cohort exposed to, infected with or recovered from COVID-19 (not recorded which).

This clone appeared a few times. This chain joins TRBV30 and TRBJ1-5; 10 nucleotides agree with TRBD1. CDR1 and CDR2 (germline): GTSNPN, SVGIG (reference sequence). The length of the CDR3 is 13 residues. Trimming cost V 5 bases and J 7 bases; bases outside gene matches: 5. The CDR3 region is CAWGGQGYQPQHF. The CDR3, as DNA: TGTGCCTGGGGGGGACAGGGGTACCAGCCCCAGCATTTT.

The rearrangement uses TRBV13 and TRBJ2-5; 8 bases fit TRBD1. CDR1 is PRHDT, CDR2 FYEKMQ, per germline (reference sequence). With V trimmed by 0 bases and J by 5 bases, 5 bases remained unmatched. There are 15 residues in the CDR3. CDR3 DNA: TGTGCCAGCAGCTTAGGGGCAGGGGGCGACGAGACCCAGTACTTC. It yields the protein CASSLGAGGDETQYF.

The rearrangement joins TRBV18 to TRBJ2-7; TRBD2 aligns across 12 bases. The CDR3 has 15 amino acids. Per germline, CDR1 KGHSH and CDR2 LQKENI. V shed 3 bases and J 5 bases; nucleotides not matched to a gene: 5. The CDR3 reads CASSPPLAGGDEQYF. CDR3 sequence (DNA): TGTGCCAGCTCACCCCCACTAGCGGGAGGTGACGAGCAGTACTTC.

CDR3 nucleotides: TGCAGCGTGGCAACTCATAGCGGTTTCACCTACGAGCAGTACTTC. Translating gives CSVATHSGFTYEQYF. The V and J genes are TRBV29-1 and TRBJ2-7; a weak D match, TRBD2 (6 bases). V was shortened by 6 bases and J by 2 bases, with 20 bases between the two germline ends. The CDR3 has 15 residues. In germline, CDR1 is SQVTM, CDR2 ANQGSEA.

This chain links TRBV6-2 or TRBV6-3 with TRBJ2-7; D is unclear. Trimming pared 3 bases from V and 0 bases from J, leaving 9 bases between. Germline loops: CDR1 MNHEY, CDR2 SVGEGT. The CDR3 contains 14 residues. The CDR3 DNA follows: TGTGCCAGCAGTTATTTCAGGATCTCCTACGAGCAGTACTTC. Translated: CASSYFRISYEQYF.

The chain is built from TRBV18 and TRBJ2-7, with 11 bases aligning to TRBD1. This CDR3 is built from 13 residues. The V gene's germline CDR1 is KGHSH and CDR2 LQKENI. V shed 6 bases and J 6 bases; nucleotides not matched to a gene: 4. This CDR3 is CASSQDRGREQYF. The CDR3 DNA is TGTGCCAGCTCCCAGGACAGGGGGCGCGAGCAGTACTTC.

This CDR3 is CASSSRQGWMGELFF. The CDR3 coding sequence is TGTGCCAGCAGCTCGCGACAGGGGTGGATGGGGGAGCTGTTTTTT. The chain recombines TRBV7-8 with TRBJ2-2, with TRBD1 matching 8 bases. Germline V gene lookup returns CDR1 SGHVS and CDR2 FQNEAQ. The trim removed 4 bases at V and 8 bases at J, leaving 9 bases unmatched. The CDR3 sequence is 15 residues long.

The gene calls are TRBV2 and TRBJ2-3; TRBD1 is a possible D gene (5 bases). Germline loops: CDR1 SNHLY, CDR2 FYNNEI. The CDR3 length is 14 residues. V lost 4 bases to trimming and J lost 7 bases, with 15 bases between them. CDR3 sequence reads: CASSARGPTNTQYF. For the CDR3, the DNA is TGTGCCAGCAGTGCTAGGGGTCCCACTAATACGCAGTATTTT.

This chain connects TRBV7-2 to TRBJ1-2; 7 bases fit TRBD1. CDR1 is SGHTA and CDR2 is FQGNSA in the germline V gene. The ends lost 3 bases at V and 0 bases at J; junction bases unmatched: 4. The CDR3 is 15 residues long. For the CDR3, the DNA is TGTGCCAGCAGCTTTGGGACAGTAGCTAACTATGGCTACACCTTC. It specifies CASSFGTVANYGYTF. The full variable domain, with the rest looked up from reference TRBV7-2 and TRBJ1-2, is GAGVSQSPSNKVTEKGKDVELRCDPISGHTALYWYRQSLGQGLEFLIYFQGNSAPDKSGLPSDRFSAERTGGSVSTLTIQRTQQEDSAVYLCASSFGTVANYGYTFGSGTRLTVV.

V is TRBV7-9 and J is TRBJ1-5; D remains ambiguous. The CDR3 contains 12 residues. The germline CDR1 and CDR2 sequences are SEHNR and FQNEAQ (reference sequence). Trimming took off 3 bases at V and 9 bases at J, with 9 bases between the two ends. The CDR3 region has the DNA TGTGCCAGCAGCTTGGGAGAGGGGCCCCAGCATTTT. This codes for CASSLGEGPQHF.

This chain connects TRBV2 to TRBJ1-2; tentative D call: TRBD1 (6 bases). With 5 bases removed from V and 0 bases from J, the gap between germline ends came to 10 bases. Looked up from germline, CDR1 is SNHLY and CDR2 is FYNNEI. This CDR3 has 14 residues. Here the CDR3 DNA reads TGTGCCAGCAGTCGACAGGAGACTAACTATGGCTACACCTTC. It is translated as CASSRQETNYGYTF.

The chain combines TRBV7-8 with TRBJ2-1; 7 bases line up with TRBD2. CDR3 length: 15 residues. J lost 4 bases, V lost 5 bases, and 8 bases had no gene match. Germline assignment: CDR1 SGHVS and CDR2 FQNEAQ. Written as DNA, the CDR3 is TGTGCCAGCAGCCCAGGGAGGGCCAGTTACAATGAGCAGTTCTTC. Amino acids: CASSPGRASYNEQFF. Full variable domain (remainder filled in from reference TRBV7-8 and TRBJ2-1): GAGVSQSPRYKVAKRGQDVALRCDPISGHVSLFWYQQALGQGPEFLTYFQNEAQLDKSGLPSDRFFAERPEGSVSTLKIQRTQQEDSAVYLCASSPGRASYNEQFFGPGTRLTVL.

Here the CDR3 reads CASSLAEGAYYGYTF. The DNA for the CDR3 is TGTGCCAGCAGCTTAGCGGAGGGGGCATACTATGGCTACACCTTC. The V call is TRBV7-9, the J call TRBJ1-2, with 7 positions matching TRBD1. V was clipped by 0 bases and J by 3 bases; unmatched bases: 4. The CDR3 has 15 amino acids. Germline V gives CDR1 SEHNR, CDR2 FQNEAQ (reference sequence).

This clone has only one observation. The V call is TRBV19, the J call TRBJ2-2; 16 bases fit TRBD2. CDR1 and CDR2 from the germline V gene are LNHDA and SQIVND (reference sequence). Unmatched junction bases numbered 5, after V lost 7 bases and J lost 3 bases. The CDR3 consists of 17 residues. The CDR3 DNA follows: TGTGCCAGTACGCCGGGACTAGCGGGAGGGCACACCGGGGAGCTGTTTTTT. This translates into CASTPGLAGGHTGELFF.

The rearrangement uses TRBV3-1 (or the pseudogene TRBV3-2) and TRBJ2-7, with a possible D match to TRBD1 (6 bases). CDR3 length: 13 residues. CDR1 and CDR2 (germline): LGHDT, YNNKEL (reference sequence). V lost 5 bases, J lost 7 bases, and 15 bases lay in between. The CDR3 DNA reads as TGTGCCAGCAGCTGGACAGCCCCGGGGGAGCAGTACTTC. Its translation is CASSWTAPGEQYF.

This clone was picked up one time. The chain uses TRBV3-1 (or the pseudogene TRBV3-2) and TRBJ2-5; 11 positions match TRBD2. With V trimmed by 2 bases and J by 2 bases, 1 base remained unmatched. CDR1 and CDR2 from the germline V gene are LGHDT and YNNKEL (reference sequence). CDR3 length: 15 amino acids. This CDR3 is CASSQWTSGQETQYF. CDR3 DNA: TGTGCCAGCAGCCAATGGACTAGCGGGCAAGAGACCCAGTACTTC.

This clone showed up just once. The chain has TRBV7-9 and TRBJ2-2; 7 bases map to TRBD2. Germline CDR1 reads SEHNR; CDR2 reads FQNEAQ (reference sequence). The J segment lost 6 bases and the V segment lost 5 bases, leaving 12 bases of the junction unmatched. The CDR3 contains 16 residues. The CDR3: CASSLQGAGAPGELFF. The CDR3 coding sequence is TGTGCCAGCAGCCTGCAAGGGGCGGGAGCCCCCGGGGAGCTGTTTTTT.

The CDR3 bases are TGTGCCAGCAGGCCACAGGGGACGGCTGGAAACACCATATATTTT. Protein: CASRPQGTAGNTIYF. The chain uses TRBV7-9 and TRBJ1-3; 7 positions agree with TRBD1. This CDR3 is built from 15 residues. The J segment lost 2 bases and the V segment lost 6 bases, leaving 7 bases of the junction unmatched. CDR1 and CDR2 from the germline V gene are SEHNR and FQNEAQ (reference sequence).

The chain combines TRBV28 with TRBJ1-1; D is possibly TRBD1 (5 bases). The V and J ends lost 7 bases and 1 base respectively, with 10 bases between them. Germline assignment: CDR1 MDHEN and CDR2 SYDVKM. This CDR3 region has 13 residues. As DNA, the CDR3 is TGTGCCAGCACCCCGACAGCGAACACTGAAGCTTTCTTT. It is translated as CASTPTANTEAFF. Combining the CDR3 with reference TRBV28 and TRBJ1-1 gives the whole variable domain DVKVTQSSRYLVKRTGEKVFLECVQDMDHENMFWYRQDPGLGLRLIYFSYDVKMKEKGDIPEGYSVSREKKERFSLILESASTNQTSMYLCASTPTANTEAFFGQGTRLTVV.

The chain couples TRBV11-3 to TRBJ2-3; D perhaps matches TRBD1 (6 bases). The length of the CDR3 is 14 residues. Germline V gives CDR1 SGHNT, CDR2 YENEEA. The ends were cut back, 5 bases at V and 0 bases at J, with 9 bases in the middle. CDR3 bases: TGTGCCAGCAGCCAACAGGGCAGCACAGATACGCAGTATTTT. Amino acids: CASSQQGSTDTQYF.

The chain links TRBV7-8 to TRBJ2-7; 8 nucleotides align to TRBD2. This CDR3 region has 15 residues. The junction had 5 bases not matched to a gene; V was cut back by 2 bases and J by 2 bases. Germline V gene data show CDR1 as SGHVS and CDR2 as FQNEAQ. The CDR3 reads CASSLLTSETYEQYF. The DNA for the CDR3 is TGTGCCAGCAGCTTACTGACTAGCGAGACCTACGAGCAGTACTTC.

The chain carries TRBV7-9 and TRBJ2-3; weak D call: TRBD1 (7 bases). The V and J ends lost 5 bases and 8 bases respectively, with 17 bases between them. Germline V gene data show CDR1 as SEHNR and CDR2 as FQNEAQ (reference sequence). This CDR3 spans 14 amino acids. The CDR3 spells CASSDPRQGGTQYF. CDR3 coding DNA: TGTGCCAGCAGCGACCCTCGACAGGGAGGTACGCAGTATTTT.

V usage is TRBV7-3 and J usage is TRBJ2-7; 9 nucleotides line up with TRBD1. CDR3 length equals 13 residues. Looked up from germline, CDR1 is SGHTA and CDR2 is FQGTGA. Trimming removed 5 bases from V and 9 bases from J; junction bases left unmatched: 8. The CDR3 reads CASSAGQGTTQYF. CDR3 DNA sequence: TGTGCCAGCAGCGCGGGACAGGGAACTACGCAGTACTTC.

This chain uses TRBV7-2 with TRBJ2-3; 14 positions match TRBD2. CDR3 length equals 18 residues. With 5 bases clipped from V and 3 bases from J, the junction kept 10 bases outside the gene matches. The germline CDR1 and CDR2 sequences are SGHTA and FQGNSA. This CDR3 reads CASSATSGRALLTDTQYF. Here the CDR3 DNA reads TGTGCCAGCAGCGCGACTAGCGGGAGGGCCCTTTTGACAGATACGCAGTATTTT.

This clone showed up just a few times. V usage is TRBV12-3 or TRBV12-4 and J usage is TRBJ2-5, with D uncertain. V shed 6 bases and J shed 3 bases, with 11 bases lying between them. The CDR3 runs 13 residues. This CDR3 reads CASSRGLEETQYF. CDR3 nucleotides: TGTGCCAGCAGCCGAGGCCTAGAAGAGACCCAGTACTTC.